The entry that follows covers one T cell receptor beta chain sequence. A read error is possible here, since a much larger clone lies one base away. The final CDR3 position lacks the conserved phenylalanine or tryptophan, pointing to a likely read error. These data come from a study of blood T cells in healthy people across ages. PCR was performed a second time for about 7 to 12 cycles using a sample-barcoded 5' primer and a J-beta primer mix. One entry per CDR3 protein, called by TCRdb with MiXCR from the 5' RACE reads. The sample has hundreds of thousands of distinct CDR3 sequences, roughly 30% seen once. This TCR came from a woman aged 80 or older in good health. The sequencing input was blood.

Here the CDR3 DNA reads TGTGCCAGCAGTTCCTTCGGTGAGCAGTTCGTC. The encoded protein is CASSSFGEQFV. The chain carries TRBV28 and TRBJ2-1, with D uncertain. V lost 4 bases and J lost 9, with 7 bases in between. In germline, CDR1 is MDHEN, CDR2 SYDVKM. This CDR3 has 11 residues.